This entry concerns a single TCR beta chain. Its antigen specificity is not known. Per-base quality was not reported, and no clone a single base away is much larger than it. The record originates from a study of shared clonotypes between healthy human individuals (dated by TCRdb to the early 2020s). Regarding the complete study: The cohort included three men and two women between 18 and 49 years of age. Per donor, three plates each were used for CD4 naive and CD4 memory, two for CD8 naive, and one for CD8 memory. Blood TCR repertoires of about 5 healthy adults were deeply sequenced to estimate repertoire size and the extent of clonotype sharing between individuals. To increase sequencing depth and limit assay-specific biases, different laboratories used diverse techniques to prepare libraries and sequence TCR repertoires. Each donor's leukapheresis produced roughly between roughly 0.9 and 8.9 billion PBMCs. Study-level results and caveats: Pairwise subsampling indicated that sequencing depth was expected to affect the degree of clonotype sharing among donors. Larger estimated clonotype richness was generally found for naive subsets than for memory subsets. The genetic and exposure-history diversity represented was limited by the small number of donors. Incomplete sequencing was indicated by rarefaction of sorted-subset datasets, despite the large sequencing depth. Sampling was restricted to blood, and TCR repertoires in tissues likely differ from the TCR repertoires found in blood. Higher generation probabilities were observed for clonotypes shared by all four sorted-subset donors than for non-shared clonotypes. About 4.5% of naive CD4, 3.5% of naive CD8, 2.3% of memory CD4, and over 0.35% of memory CD8 clonotypes were shared across four donors.

Counted from cysteine to phenylalanine, this CDR3 has 15 amino acids. Just CDR3 DNA is preserved here, 45 bases in frame from base 1. According to the germline V gene, CDR1 reads MDHEN and CDR2 reads SYDVKM. V is trimmed back by 4 bases and J by 4 bases, and the junction contains 9 bases that no gene match accounts for. TCR CDR3 regions were amplified from genomic DNA by multiplex PCR using the deep immunoSEQ assay. Extracted genomic DNA from each cell subset was spread evenly across all wells of several immunoSEQ 96-well plates, with each plate serving as a replicate. For sorted subsets, 200 to 250 ng of genomic DNA, equivalent to tens of thousands of T cell genomes, went into each replicate PCR. Purified libraries were quantified with a Qubit 3.0 fluorometer, sized on a Bioanalyzer 2100, and re-quantified with the KAPA Library Quantification kit. Each immunoSEQ 96-well plate was sequenced on its own single-read 150-cycle Illumina NextSeq 550 flow cell. Concerning the study's data processing: Because the immunoSEQ output held only junctional sequences and lacked quality scores, the filtering could not match the filtering applied to full-length reads. Sequences were annotated with PyIR, a Python wrapper for IgBLAST v1.9, using IMGT germline references to assign V/J genes and CDR3. Reads were filtered out if the reads had weak V/J assignments (E-value above 1e-6), no CDR3, stop codons, out-of-frame junctions, or ambiguous translated residues. V3J clonotypes were defined as sequences sharing the same inferred V gene, J gene, and CDR3 amino acid sequence. Percentage overlap between repertoires was calculated by dividing the number of shared unique clonotypes by the size of the smaller repertoire. Richness of each repertoire was evaluated using RTK rarefaction, the Chao1 estimator, and Recon v2.1 estimates of unobserved clonotypes. Generation probabilities for all TCRbeta clonotypes obtained by the gDNA method from a few donors were computed using OLGA. TCRdb mirrors the immuneACCESS table, restricted to in-frame sequences. Some clones are absent from its copies; in checked studies, under half trace to an unresolved V gene, and the reason for the others is unknown. The DNA gave D and trimming, while V, J and clone size come from that table. Across this sample there are some 600,000 clones, with 90% to 97% seen only once. Around 0.1% of the sample is held by the ten biggest clonotypes.

For the CD8 naive samples, CD45RO-negative cells were positively selected for CCR7, yielding a CD45RA+CCR7+ population from which TemRA cells were excluded. Donors were healthy HIV-negative adults with no recently reported acute infections or vaccinations. Only Caucasian adults living in Nashville, Tennessee, USA were represented among the donors. Blood was obtained by leukapheresis, after which PBMCs were separated by Ficoll-Histopaque density gradient centrifugation and cryopreserved in liquid nitrogen vapor phase. Analytical flow cytometry was used to check the purity and quantity of every magnetically sorted T cell population. Genomic DNA was isolated from every sorted fraction and measured by UV absorbance on a Nanodrop 2000c.

The sequence links TRBV28 to TRBJ1-1, with TRBD1 matching 7 junction bases. This TCR was sampled from a young woman in good health. The sample consisted of naive CD8+ T cells sorted from blood. In the paper's terms, the cell subset or site label means: CD45RA+CCR7+. The sequence in DNA is TGTGCCAGCAGTTATCGACAGGGCGCAGGCACTGAAGCTTTCTTT. This sequence encodes CASSYRQGAGTEAFF.